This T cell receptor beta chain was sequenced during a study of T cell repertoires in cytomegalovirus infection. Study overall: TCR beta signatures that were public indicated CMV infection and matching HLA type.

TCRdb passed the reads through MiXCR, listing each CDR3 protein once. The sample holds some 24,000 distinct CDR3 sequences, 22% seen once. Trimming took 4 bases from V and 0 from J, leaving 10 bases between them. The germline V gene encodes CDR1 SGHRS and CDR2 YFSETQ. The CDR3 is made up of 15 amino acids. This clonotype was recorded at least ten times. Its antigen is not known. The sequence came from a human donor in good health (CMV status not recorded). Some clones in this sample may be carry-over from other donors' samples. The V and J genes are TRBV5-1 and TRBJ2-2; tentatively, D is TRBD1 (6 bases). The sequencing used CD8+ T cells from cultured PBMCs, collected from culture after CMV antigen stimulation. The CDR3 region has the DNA TGCGCCAGCAGCCCTTGGGGGCCGAACACCGGGGAGCTGTTTTTT. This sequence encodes CASSPWGPNTGELFF.